Below, 9 T cell receptor beta chains from the same sample are listed, as sequenced in a study of shared clonotypes between healthy human individuals. CD8 cells regarded as naive lacked CD45RO, were positively chosen for CCR7, and omitted terminally differentiated effector memory CD45RA+ cells. Profiled with immunoSEQ multiplex PCR; TCRdb holds only in-frame clones, not every one. The sample lists more than 2 million clones, about 93% occurring once. Material: naive CD8+ T cells from PBMCs. The receptor source for this set is a man aged 18 to 35 in good health. Some clones in this sample may be carry-over from other donors' samples.

This clone was detected only once. V gene TRBV19 combines with J gene TRBJ2-3; unclear D gene. The germline V and J ends were trimmed by 5 bases and 6 bases, with 12 bases remaining between them. Germline CDR1 reads LNHDA; CDR2 reads SQIVND (reference sequence). This CDR3 spans 13 amino acids. The DNA of the CDR3 is TGTGCCAGTAGTCCCCGATCATTGGATACGCAGTATTTT. This gives the protein CASSPRSLDTQYF.

The chain uses TRBV27 and TRBJ1-2; D remains unclear. Trimming cost V 2 bases and J 7 bases, with 11 bases left between them. Germline loops: CDR1 MNHEY, CDR2 SMNVEV (reference sequence). The CDR3 length is 13 residues. CDR3 sequence reads: CASSLPGAGGYTF. The CDR3 DNA sequence: TGTGCCAGCAGTTTACCGGGAGCCGGTGGCTACACCTTC.

The chain joins TRBV29-1 to TRBJ2-6, with D unresolved. CDR3 length equals 13 residues. CDR1 is SQVTM, CDR2 ANQGSEA, per germline. The V gene lost 6 bases and the J gene lost 1 base, with 7 bases spanning the gap. CDR3 DNA: TGCAGCGTGTCGGATTCTGGGGCCAACGTCCTGACTTTC. This codes for CSVSDSGANVLTF.

DNA of the CDR3: TGTGCCAGCAGCTCATATAGCGGGAATGATGAGCAGTTCTTC. This translates into CASSSYSGNDEQFF. The chain has TRBV5-4 and TRBJ2-1, with 8 bases identical to TRBD2. Germline assignment: CDR1 SGHNT and CDR2 YYREEE (reference sequence). This CDR3 has 14 amino acids. Trimming cost V 3 bases and J 8 bases; bases outside gene matches: 7. Full variable domain (missing parts from reference TRBV5-4 and TRBJ2-1): ETGVTQSPTHLIKTRGQQVTLRCSSQSGHNTVSWYQQALGQGPQFIFQYYREEENGRGNFPPRFSGLQFPNYSSELNVNALELDDSALYLCASSSYSGNDEQFFGPGTRLTVL.

CDR3 residues: CASSARQGADYGYTF. In DNA form, the CDR3 reads TGTGCCAGCAGTGCCCGACAGGGGGCAGACTATGGCTACACCTTC. The rearrangement uses TRBV28 and TRBJ1-2; TRBD1 agrees at 10 bases. From germline, CDR1 is MDHEN and CDR2 SYDVKM. The CDR3 length is 15 residues. Trimming cost V 5 bases and J 3 bases; bases outside gene matches: 6.

The chain combines TRBV4-1 with TRBJ2-7; D gene uncertain. This CDR3 has 15 amino acids. V lost 1 base and J 3 bases, leaving 13 bases between the germline ends. Looked up from germline, CDR1 is MGHRA and CDR2 is YSYEKL. The CDR3: CASSQGAHPNYEQYF. The CDR3 DNA sequence: TGCGCCAGCAGCCAAGGCGCTCACCCGAACTACGAGCAGTACTTC.

V usage is TRBV19 and J usage is TRBJ2-2; maybe TRBD1 (6 bases). The CDR3 has 15 amino acids. Germline CDR1 reads LNHDA; CDR2 reads SQIVND (reference sequence). V was clipped by 1 base and J by 11 bases, with 17 bases between them. This chain's CDR3 is CASSIVKGVSPELFF. CDR3 DNA sequence: TGTGCCAGTAGTATAGTTAAGGGGGTTTCGCCCGAGCTGTTTTTT. The complete variable domain, with remaining parts taken from reference TRBV19 and TRBJ2-2, reads DGGITQSPKYLFRKEGQNVTLSCEQNLNHDAMYWYRQDPGQGLRLIYYSQIVNDFQKGDIAEGYSVSREKKESFPLTVTSAQKNPTAFYLCASSIVKGVSPELFFGEGSRLTVL.

This clone appeared a single time. J is TRBJ2-7 and V is TRBV27; TRBD2 matches 7 bases. This CDR3 is built from 14 residues. Losses at the gene ends were 5 bases for V and 3 bases for J; bases not matched to a gene: 7. Germline lookup yields CDR1 MNHEY and CDR2 SMNVEV (reference sequence). The CDR3 DNA reads TGTGCCAGCAGTGGGGGGGGTCGATACTACGAGCAGTACTTC. Amino acids: CASSGGGRYYEQYF.

This chain uses TRBV4-2 with TRBJ1-1, with D possibly TRBD1 on 6 matching bases. The CDR3 sequence is 15 residues long. CDR1 LGHNA and CDR2 YNFKEQ come from the germline V gene. V was shortened by 3 bases and J by 4 bases, with 15 bases between the two germline ends. For the CDR3, the DNA is TGTGCCAGCAGCCAGGGCGTGGCAGGGGCCACTGAAGCTTTCTTT. This encodes CASSQGVAGATEAFF.